What follows are 18 T cell receptor beta chains derived from one specimen sequenced in a study of cytomegalovirus exposure and HLA in healthy donors. The PCR ran on 60 Vbeta and 13 Jbeta primers. The table came from immunoSEQ multiplex PCR; TCRdb's copy has only in-frame clones and leaves some out. The table has roughly 230,000 clones, roughly 78% seen once. The sequencing sample was made of PBMCs. These receptors were obtained from a boy aged 5-17 years in good health and CMV-seronegative.

This chain joins TRBV6-5 and TRBJ1-4; tentatively, D is TRBD1 (5 bases). The CDR3 is made up of 15 amino acids. Looked up from germline, CDR1 is MNHEY and CDR2 is SVGAGI. Deletions cut 2 bases from V and 6 bases from J, with 13 bases between. Here the CDR3 reads CASSYLSQGDEKLFF. The CDR3, as DNA: TGTGCCAGCAGTTACCTTTCTCAGGGTGATGAAAAACTGTTTTTT.

The chain carries TRBV4-1 and TRBJ2-5; 7 positions match TRBD1. Germline V gene data show CDR1 as MGHRA and CDR2 as YSYEKL. The CDR3 sequence is 17 residues long. V trimming: 1 base; J trimming: 5 bases; junction bases outside the gene matches: 13. CDR3 amino acids: CASSQGKGAQVGETQYF. CDR3 nucleotides: TGCGCCAGCAGCCAAGGGAAGGGGGCGCAGGTTGGGGAGACCCAGTACTTC.

The chain recombines TRBV5-1 with TRBJ2-5; 9 bases are shared with TRBD2. The CDR3 length is 16 residues. Germline loops: CDR1 SGHRS, CDR2 YFSETQ. With V trimmed by 3 bases and J by 1 base, 7 bases remained unmatched. CDR3 protein: CASSYRLADTQETQYF. The DNA for the CDR3 is TGCGCCAGCAGCTATCGACTAGCGGATACCCAAGAGACCCAGTACTTC.

The chain couples TRBV2 to TRBJ1-1; 8 bases line up with TRBD1. CDR1 is SNHLY and CDR2 is FYNNEI in the germline V gene. CDR3 length equals 16 residues. Losses at the gene ends were 5 bases for V and 2 bases for J; bases not matched to a gene: 10. The CDR3 sequence: CASSKLGQAFNTEAFF. The CDR3 DNA sequence: TGTGCCAGCAGTAAACTGGGACAGGCGTTCAACACTGAAGCTTTCTTT.

The chain employs TRBV29-1 and TRBJ1-1; D is undetermined. V was cut by 7 bases and J by 0 bases, with 6 bases left in between. The CDR3 sequence is 11 residues long. CDR1 is SQVTM and CDR2 is ANQGSEA in the germline V gene. The CDR3: CSGGMNTEAFF. CDR3 in DNA: TGCAGCGGAGGCATGAACACTGAAGCTTTCTTT.

The rearrangement links TRBV5-1 to TRBJ2-3; D is unclear. Trimming pared 3 bases from V and 5 bases from J, leaving 4 bases between. This CDR3 comprises 11 residues. Germline CDR1 SGHRS, CDR2 YFSETQ. CDR3 residues: CASSWRDTQYF. CDR3 sequence (DNA): TGCGCCAGCAGCTGGAGAGATACGCAGTATTTT.

With regard to this clone: Other nucleotide sequences in the sample specify the same CDR3. This rearrangement joins TRBV5-4 to TRBJ2-5; 8 bases match TRBD2. The CDR3 has 15 amino acids. V shed 0 bases and J 4 bases; nucleotides not matched to a gene: 5. From germline, CDR1 is SGHNT and CDR2 YYREEE (reference sequence). CDR3 sequence: CASSLVAGGGETQYF. The CDR3 DNA reads TGTGCCAGCAGCTTGGTGGCGGGGGGTGGAGAGACCCAGTACTTC. The full variable domain, with the rest looked up from reference TRBV5-4 and TRBJ2-5, is ETGVTQSPTHLIKTRGQQVTLRCSSQSGHNTVSWYQQALGQGPQFIFQYYREEENGRGNFPPRFSGLQFPNYSSELNVNALELDDSALYLCASSLVAGGGETQYFGPGTRLLVL.

The chain combines TRBV9 with TRBJ2-1; 11 bases line up with TRBD2. Trimming cost V 6 bases and J 4 bases; bases outside gene matches: 6. This CDR3 is 15 amino acids long. Germline V lookup: CDR1 SGDLS, CDR2 YYNGEE. This chain's CDR3 is CASITTSGAYNEQFF. CDR3 nucleotides: TGTGCCAGCATCACGACTAGCGGGGCATACAATGAGCAGTTCTTC.

The chain combines TRBV14 with TRBJ1-1; D is possibly TRBD1 (6 bases). The CDR3 has 14 residues. Germline CDR1 is SGHDN and CDR2 is FVKESK. With 0 bases removed from V and 11 bases from J, the gap between germline ends came to 16 bases. CDR3 region: CASSQEAEGETAFF. DNA for the CDR3: TGTGCCAGCAGCCAAGAAGCTGAGGGGGAGACGGCTTTCTTT.

This chain links TRBV19 with TRBJ1-2, with 7 bases matching TRBD1. Germline V CDR1 and CDR2: LNHDA, SQIVND (reference sequence). With V trimmed by 5 bases and J by 4 bases, 7 bases remained unmatched. This CDR3 is 14 amino acids long. Written as DNA, the CDR3 is TGTGCCAGTAGTGTACAGACAGGGCCCTATGGCTACACCTTC. This encodes CASSVQTGPYGYTF.

This clone was observed a single time. The chain is built from TRBV27 and TRBJ2-3; D is unclear. CDR3 size: 13 residues. Trimming shortened V by 5 bases and J by 6 bases, and 12 bases separated the two germline ends. CDR1 and CDR2 from the germline V gene are MNHEY and SMNVEV (reference sequence). CDR3 in amino acids: CASSISGSDTQYF. The CDR3 DNA sequence: TGTGCCAGCAGTATTTCAGGTTCCGATACGCAGTATTTT.

V usage is TRBV30 and J usage is TRBJ2-7, with 12 nucleotides matching TRBD2. Germline lookup yields CDR1 GTSNPN and CDR2 SVGIG (reference sequence). V gave up 4 bases and J gave up 6 bases; unmatched junction bases: 10. This CDR3 comprises 15 residues. This CDR3 is CAWTPGLAGFREQYF. CDR3 in DNA: TGTGCCTGGACGCCCGGACTAGCGGGATTTCGCGAGCAGTACTTC.

This sequence joins TRBV11-3 and TRBJ2-1, with a weak D call TRBD1 (6 bases). Per germline, CDR1 SGHNT and CDR2 YENEEA. The CDR3 consists of 17 residues. Trimming pared 2 bases from V and 1 base from J, leaving 15 bases between. CDR3 nucleotide sequence: TGTGCCAGCAGCTTAACACAGGGTCAAGGGTCCTACAATGAGCAGTTCTTC. Encoded protein: CASSLTQGQGSYNEQFF.

The chain joins TRBV21-1 to TRBJ1-3; TRBD1, the table's D call, lacks a check against the DNA. TRBV21-1 is labeled a pseudogene. The CDR3 has 15 residues. The CDR3 DNA reads TGTGCCAGCAGCAAGGGCCCCAACCTGAGAAACACCATATATTTT. Amino acids: CASSKGPNLRNTIYF.

This clone was picked up a small number of times. The chain links TRBV28 to TRBJ2-3; 8 bases line up with TRBD1. The CDR3 is 13 amino acids. Germline V CDR1 and CDR2: MDHEN, SYDVKM. With 9 bases clipped from V and 2 bases from J, the junction kept 4 bases outside the gene matches. CDR3 sequence: CASDRGPTDTQYF. Written as DNA, the CDR3 is TGTGCCAGTGACAGGGGCCCCACAGATACGCAGTATTTT.

The chain employs TRBV9 and TRBJ2-3; 10 nucleotides match TRBD2. The CDR3 length is 18 residues. The ends lost 0 bases at V and 2 bases at J; junction bases unmatched: 9. Per germline, CDR1 SGDLS and CDR2 YYNGEE. In DNA form, the CDR3 reads TGTGCCAGCAGCGTAGAGGCCCAACTAGCGGGGACCACAGATACGCAGTATTTT. Its protein is CASSVEAQLAGTTDTQYF.

The chain links TRBV4-1 to TRBJ2-7; tentative D call: TRBD1 (5 bases). The CDR3 totals 14 residues. Germline lookup yields CDR1 MGHRA and CDR2 YSYEKL. V was clipped by 1 base and J by 3 bases, with 10 bases between them. The CDR3: CASSQGTLVYEQYF. As DNA, the CDR3 is TGCGCCAGCAGCCAAGGGACACTGGTCTACGAGCAGTACTTC.

The V gene is TRBV6-1, the J gene TRBJ1-1; D might be TRBD1 (6 bases). V was shortened by 3 bases and J by 6 bases, with 20 bases between the two germline ends. CDR1 and CDR2 from the germline V gene are MNHNS and SASEGT. The CDR3 sequence is 16 residues long. CDR3 amino acids: CASSDYRDFSVAEAFF. For the CDR3, the DNA is TGTGCCAGCAGTGATTACAGGGATTTCTCCGTCGCTGAAGCTTTCTTT.